A single sample gave rise to the 27 T cell receptor beta chains below, sequenced in a study of blood T cell repertoires in COVID-19. Method: immunoSEQ multiplex PCR; TCRdb's copy keeps in-frame clones and lacks some. The table lists about 310,000 clones, about 91% of them singletons. The sequenced sample was PBMCs or T cells enriched from blood (not recorded which). Receptors originate from a woman aged 18-29 years who had recovered from COVID-19.

The rearrangement links TRBV10-3 to TRBJ2-5; the D gene is possibly TRBD2 (5 bases). Germline CDR1 ENHRY, CDR2 SYGVKD. V was cut by 6 bases and J by 2 bases, with 13 bases left in between. The CDR3 contains 14 residues. The CDR3: CAIRPRTDQETQYF. The CDR3 DNA is TGTGCCATCAGGCCCCGGACTGATCAAGAGACCCAGTACTTC.

The V gene is TRBV19, the J gene TRBJ1-2; D ambiguous. Germline V lookup: CDR1 LNHDA, CDR2 SQIVND (reference sequence). The CDR3 has 12 residues. The V end lost 6 bases, the J end lost 4 bases, and 9 bases lay between the germline ends. As DNA, the CDR3 is TGTGCCAGTAGAGGTCCGGGCTATGGCTACACCTTC. Amino acids: CASRGPGYGYTF.

The chain couples TRBV27 to TRBJ2-7, with 7 positions matching TRBD2. V gave up 4 bases and J gave up 2 bases; unmatched junction bases: 8. There are 15 residues in the CDR3. Germline lookup yields CDR1 MNHEY and CDR2 SMNVEV (reference sequence). The CDR3 DNA reads TGTGCCAGCAGTTCGAATCTAGCGGCCACCTACGAGCAGTACTTC. It encodes CASSSNLAATYEQYF.

In this sample, this clone turned up once. V is TRBV14 and J is TRBJ2-5; no reliable D call. The CDR3 has 13 residues. V dropped 1 base and J dropped 7 bases, with 10 bases sitting between them. CDR1 is SGHDN and CDR2 is FVKESK in the germline V gene. The CDR3 loop reads CASSQGGPRTQYF. The DNA for the CDR3 is TGTGCCAGCAGCCAAGGTGGCCCCAGGACCCAGTACTTC.

V gene TRBV28 combines with J gene TRBJ1-5; weak D call: TRBD1 (5 bases). From germline, CDR1 is MDHEN and CDR2 SYDVKM. V lost 6 bases to trimming and J lost 6 bases, with 18 bases between them. The CDR3 length is 15 residues. The CDR3 region has the DNA TGTGCCAGCAGACCCTCGGCGGGGGTGTCTCAGCCCCAGCATTTT. It translates to CASRPSAGVSQPQHF.

The chain uses TRBV5-6 and TRBJ2-3, with 7 bases aligning to TRBD1. Trimming took 3 bases from V and 4 from J; bases not matched to a gene: 5. Germline assignment: CDR1 SGHDT and CDR2 YYEEEE. This CDR3 has 14 residues. The CDR3 DNA is TGTGCCAGCAGCTCCACAGGGGTGGCAGATACGCAGTATTTT. Protein: CASSSTGVADTQYF. Drawing the rest from reference TRBV5-6 and TRBJ2-3, the complete variable domain is DAGVTQSPTHLIKTRGQQVTLRCSPKSGHDTVSWYQQALGQGPQFIFQYYEEEERQRGNFPDRFSGHQFPNYSSELNVNALLLGDSALYLCASSSTGVADTQYFGPGTRLTVL.

The chain recombines TRBV5-4 with TRBJ2-7; D is perhaps TRBD1 (6 bases). Trimming took 0 bases from V and 5 from J, leaving 9 bases between them. In germline, CDR1 is SGHNT, CDR2 YYREEE (reference sequence). The length of the CDR3 is 13 residues. CDR3 residues: CASSLDRDDEQYF. CDR3 bases: TGTGCCAGCAGCTTGGACAGGGACGACGAGCAGTACTTC.

The CDR3, as DNA: TGCGCCAGCAGCCAAGATGAGCAGGTCCGCTCCTACAATGAGCAGTTCTTC. Protein: CASSQDEQVRSYNEQFF. V usage is TRBV4-1 and J usage is TRBJ2-1; no clear D. The CDR3 has 17 amino acids. Germline CDR1 MGHRA, CDR2 YSYEKL. V was cut by 0 bases and J by 0 bases, with 12 bases left in between.

V gene TRBV12-5 combines with J gene TRBJ1-2; no firm D call. In germline, CDR1 is LGHNT, CDR2 FRNRAP. The CDR3 spans 14 residues. Between the trimmed V and J ends, which lost 1 base and 4 bases, there was a span of 10 bases. This CDR3 is CASGLAGFPYGYTF. Written as DNA, the CDR3 is TGTGCTAGTGGTTTGGCCGGGTTTCCCTATGGCTACACCTTC.

This chain links TRBV27 with TRBJ2-7; 9 bases map to TRBD1. CDR3 size: 17 residues. From germline, CDR1 is MNHEY and CDR2 SMNVEV (reference sequence). V dropped 8 bases and J dropped 0; count of bases not matched to a gene: 14. CDR3 protein: CASFCAGTGKVSYEQYF. In DNA form, the CDR3 reads TGTGCCAGCTTTTGCGCCGGGACAGGGAAAGTCTCCTACGAGCAGTACTTC.

The chain couples TRBV5-1 to TRBJ2-3, with TRBD1 matching over 10 bases. The CDR3 runs to 12 residues. The germline gives CDR1 SGHRS, CDR2 YFSETQ. V dropped 4 bases and J dropped 9; count of bases not matched to a gene: 2. Written as DNA, the CDR3 is TGCGCCAGCAGCGCGGGACAGGGGACGCAGTATTTT. Its translation: CASSAGQGTQYF.

CDR3 DNA: TGTGCCAGCTCACCATCACGGGACAGCAACTATGGCTACACCTTC. This translates into CASSPSRDSNYGYTF. V is TRBV18 and J is TRBJ1-2; 7 bases are shared with TRBD1. Germline V gene sequence: CDR1 KGHSH, CDR2 LQKENI. CDR3 length equals 15 residues. J was trimmed by 2 bases and V by 2 bases; bases with no gene match: 5.

The gene calls are TRBV15 and TRBJ2-1, with D perhaps matching TRBD1 (6 bases). The CDR3 contains 15 residues. The germline CDR1 and CDR2 sequences are LNHNV and YYDKDF (reference sequence). The V gene lost 3 bases and the J gene lost 3 bases, with 12 bases spanning the gap. The chain's CDR3 is CATSSMDRGYNEQFF. For the CDR3, the DNA is TGTGCCACCAGCAGTATGGACAGAGGCTACAATGAGCAGTTCTTC.

The rearrangement links TRBV5-4 to TRBJ1-3; D is uncertain. This CDR3 contains 14 residues. CDR1 is SGHNT and CDR2 is YYREEE in the germline V gene (reference sequence). Trimming pared 0 bases from V and 1 base from J, leaving 5 bases between. The CDR3 DNA reads as TGTGCCAGCAGCTTGGCGGGTTCTGGAAACACCATATATTTT. It translates to CASSLAGSGNTIYF.

The chain combines TRBV19 with TRBJ2-4; D is perhaps TRBD1 (6 bases). Trimming took off 2 bases at V and 0 bases at J, with 11 bases between the two ends. The CDR3 length is 16 residues. Germline CDR1 and CDR2: LNHDA and SQIVND (reference sequence). The CDR3 nucleotides read TGTGCCAGTAGTATACTGGGGGCAGAAGCCAAAAACATTCAGTACTTC. The encoded protein is CASSILGAEAKNIQYF.

The V call is TRBV27, the J call TRBJ2-7; TRBD1 agrees at 8 bases. Germline CDR1 and CDR2: MNHEY and SMNVEV (reference sequence). The CDR3 runs to 14 residues. Trimming cost V 7 bases and J 5 bases; bases outside gene matches: 10. The CDR3 DNA reads TGTGCCAGCATTGGTACAGGGGGTCTCCACGAGCAGTACTTC. As protein: CASIGTGGLHEQYF.

The chain has TRBV4-2 and TRBJ1-2; 9 bases are shared with TRBD1. Looked up from germline, CDR1 is LGHNA and CDR2 is YNFKEQ. Trimming cost V 2 bases and J 7 bases; bases outside gene matches: 5. The CDR3 is made up of 14 amino acids. CDR3 residues: CASSQIQGASGYTF. The CDR3 DNA reads as TGTGCCAGCAGCCAAATACAGGGGGCGTCTGGCTACACCTTC.

This rearrangement joins TRBV5-1 to TRBJ1-5; a possible D gene is TRBD1 (5 bases). V was trimmed by 0 bases and J by 1 base, leaving 14 bases between them. There are 17 residues in the CDR3. Germline V gives CDR1 SGHRS, CDR2 YFSETQ. CDR3 bases: TGCGCCAGCAGCTTGGCCGTATACCGGGGGAGCAATCAGCCCCAGCATTTT. Translation gives CASSLAVYRGSNQPQHF.

Written as DNA, the CDR3 is TGTGCCAGCAGCCCCGGGACTATTTTCAAGCAGTACTTC. Translating it yields CASSPGTIFKQYF. The chain couples TRBV4-2 to TRBJ2-7; 7 bases are shared with TRBD2. Germline V gene sequence: CDR1 LGHNA, CDR2 YNFKEQ. This CDR3 spans 13 amino acids. J gave up 8 bases and V 4 bases, and 8 bases lay outside the gene matches.

This clone was detected once. The J gene is TRBJ1-6, the V gene TRBV19; D gene unclear. The CDR3 runs to 15 residues. Trimming took off 5 bases at V and 6 bases at J, with 14 bases between the two ends. Germline V gene lookup returns CDR1 LNHDA and CDR2 SQIVND (reference sequence). In nucleotides, the CDR3 is TGTGCCAGTAGTCGGACCGCGGGAGCTAATTCACCCCTCCACTTT. Its protein is CASSRTAGANSPLHF. The full variable domain, in which reference TRBV19 and TRBJ1-6 provide the parts outside the CDR3, is DGGITQSPKYLFRKEGQNVTLSCEQNLNHDAMYWYRQDPGQGLRLIYYSQIVNDFQKGDIAEGYSVSREKKESFPLTVTSAQKNPTAFYLCASSRTAGANSPLHFGNGTRLTVT.

This clone was counted once. The rearrangement links TRBV27 to TRBJ1-4; maybe TRBD1 (5 bases). The CDR3 covers 13 residues. V lost 6 bases and J 8 bases, leaving 13 bases between the germline ends. Germline V gives CDR1 MNHEY, CDR2 SMNVEV (reference sequence). Here the CDR3 reads CASSPSGGEKLFF. DNA of the CDR3: TGTGCCAGCAGCCCTTCCGGGGGGGAAAAACTGTTTTTT.

The gene calls are TRBV19 and TRBJ1-5; the D gene is possibly TRBD1 (5 bases). In germline, CDR1 is LNHDA, CDR2 SQIVND (reference sequence). V was pared by 8 bases and J by 0 bases, with 11 bases between. This CDR3 is 14 amino acids long. The CDR3 DNA sequence: TGTGCCAGTTTCGACAGTTTTAGCAATCAGCCCCAGCATTTT. Its translation is CASFDSFSNQPQHF.

The chain combines TRBV6-5 with TRBJ1-4; perhaps TRBD1 as D (5 bases). This CDR3 comprises 14 residues. V was cut by 4 bases and J by 8 bases, with 14 bases left in between. Germline V gene data show CDR1 as MNHEY and CDR2 as SVGAGI. The CDR3 loop is CASSSGTAEEKLFF. CDR3 nucleotides: TGTGCCAGCAGTTCCGGGACTGCCGAAGAAAAACTGTTTTTT.

The rearrangement links TRBV28 to TRBJ2-5; tentatively, D is TRBD1 (5 bases). Germline lookup yields CDR1 MDHEN and CDR2 SYDVKM. The CDR3 length is 16 residues. Trimming cost V 6 bases and J 2 bases, with 19 bases left between them. The CDR3 bases are TGTGCCAGCAGCCCCATCAGTGGCAGGGATCAAGAGACCCAGTACTTC. It encodes CASSPISGRDQETQYF.

The chain is built from TRBV5-6 and TRBJ2-7, with TRBD2 identical over 8 bases. CDR1 is SGHDT and CDR2 is YYEEEE in the germline V gene. Trimming removed 3 bases from V and 12 bases from J; junction bases left unmatched: 5. CDR3 length: 11 amino acids. In DNA form, the CDR3 reads TGTGCCAGCAGCTCCGGACTAGCTCCGTACTTC. This encodes CASSSGLAPYF.

The sample holds a few counts of this clone. The rearrangement joins TRBV6-1 to TRBJ1-1, with D possibly being TRBD1 (6 bases). Germline-derived CDR1 and CDR2 are MNHNS and SASEGT. Between the trimmed V and J ends, which lost 1 base and 12 bases, there was a span of 15 bases. The CDR3 has 13 amino acids. CDR3 DNA sequence: TGTGCCAGCAGTGAAGACAGGGACGCTGGGTCTTTCTTT. This sequence encodes CASSEDRDAGSFF.

This chain links TRBV7-3 with TRBJ1-2, with D uncertain. Germline CDR1 SGHTA, CDR2 FQGTGA. V lost 6 bases to trimming and J lost 4 bases, with 15 bases between them. This CDR3 contains 14 residues. The CDR3 loop is CASRGGRFSYGYTF. The CDR3 DNA follows: TGTGCCAGCAGAGGAGGACGATTCTCCTATGGCTACACCTTC. The complete variable domain, with remaining parts taken from reference TRBV7-3 and TRBJ1-2, reads GAGVSQTPSNKVTEKGKYVELRCDPISGHTALYWYRQSLGQGPEFLIYFQGTGAADDSGLPNDRFFAVRPEGSVSTLKIQRTERGDSAVYLCASRGGRFSYGYTFGSGTRLTVV.